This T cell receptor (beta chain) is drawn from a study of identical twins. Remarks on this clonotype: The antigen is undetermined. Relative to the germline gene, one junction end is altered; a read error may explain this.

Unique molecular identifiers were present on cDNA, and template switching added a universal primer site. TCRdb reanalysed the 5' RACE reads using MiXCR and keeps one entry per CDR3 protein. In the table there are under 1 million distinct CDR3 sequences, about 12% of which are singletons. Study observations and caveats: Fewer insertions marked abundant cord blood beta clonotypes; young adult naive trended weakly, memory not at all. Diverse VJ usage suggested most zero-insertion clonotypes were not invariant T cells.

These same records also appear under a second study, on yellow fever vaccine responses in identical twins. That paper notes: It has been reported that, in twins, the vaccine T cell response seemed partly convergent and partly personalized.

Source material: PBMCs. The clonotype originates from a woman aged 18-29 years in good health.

CDR3 DNA sequence: TGTGCCAGCAGCCACAGACAGGGCAAACAGCCCCAGCATTTT. It encodes CASSHRQGKQPQHF. This chain joins TRBV3-1 and TRBJ1-5, with 7 bases lining up with TRBD1. Germline values: CDR1 LGHDT, CDR2 YNNKEL (reference sequence). The CDR3 is 14 amino acids.